This section outlines one T cell receptor beta chain sequence together with its context. This sample is drawn from a study of identifying expanded T cells in peripheral blood. The germline V gene encodes CDR1 SEHNR and CDR2 FQNEAQ (reference sequence). Between the trimmed V and J ends, which lost 5 bases and 5 bases, there was a span of 16 bases. The CDR3 spans 15 residues. Profiling relied on immunoSEQ multiplex PCR, and the TCRdb table lists in-frame clones only, not all of them. The sample lists tens of thousands of clones, 88% occurring once. This TCR was sampled from a person between 18 and 75 years old in good health. V usage is TRBV7-9 and J usage is TRBJ2-1; D possibly corresponds to TRBD2 (5 bases). The specimen sequenced was blood. CDR3 amino acids: CASSPRGNRNNEQFF. In nucleotides, the CDR3 is TGTGCCAGCAGCCCACGAGGGAACCGGAACAATGAGCAGTTCTTC.